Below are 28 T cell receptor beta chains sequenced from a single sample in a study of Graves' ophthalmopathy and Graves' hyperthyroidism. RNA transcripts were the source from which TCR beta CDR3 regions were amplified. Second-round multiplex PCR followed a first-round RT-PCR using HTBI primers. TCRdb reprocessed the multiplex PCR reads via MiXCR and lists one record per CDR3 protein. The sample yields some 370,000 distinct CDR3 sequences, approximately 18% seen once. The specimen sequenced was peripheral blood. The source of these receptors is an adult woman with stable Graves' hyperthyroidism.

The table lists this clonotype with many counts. The CDR3 here is CASSFGGRFTEAFF. For the CDR3, the DNA is TGTGCCAGCAGCTTCGGGGGGCGGTTCACTGAAGCTTTCTTT. This sequence joins TRBV7-9 and TRBJ1-1; perhaps TRBD1 as D (6 bases). V lost 3 bases to trimming and J lost 4 bases, with 12 bases between them. The V gene's germline CDR1 is SEHNR and CDR2 FQNEAQ (reference sequence). The CDR3 is made up of 14 amino acids. The entire variable domain, with the rest obtained from reference TRBV7-9 and TRBJ1-1, is as follows: DTGVSQNPRHKITKRGQNVTFRCDPISEHNRLYWYRQTLGQGPEFLTYFQNEAQLEKSRLLSDRFSAERPKGSFSTLEIQRTEQGDSAMYLCASSFGGRFTEAFFGQGTRLTVV.

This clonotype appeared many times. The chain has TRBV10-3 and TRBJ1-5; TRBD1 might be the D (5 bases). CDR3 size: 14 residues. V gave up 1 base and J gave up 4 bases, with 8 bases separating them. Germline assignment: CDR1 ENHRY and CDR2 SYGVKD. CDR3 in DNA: TGTGCCATCAGTGAGTTTGCAGGGAATCAGCCCCAGCATTTT. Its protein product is CAISEFAGNQPQHF.

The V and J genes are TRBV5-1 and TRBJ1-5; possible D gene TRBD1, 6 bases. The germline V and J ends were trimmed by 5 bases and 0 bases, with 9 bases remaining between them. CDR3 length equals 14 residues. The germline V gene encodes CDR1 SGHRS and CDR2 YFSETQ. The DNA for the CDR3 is TGCGCCAGCAGATGGACAGATAGCAATCAGCCCCAGCATTTT. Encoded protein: CASRWTDSNQPQHF.

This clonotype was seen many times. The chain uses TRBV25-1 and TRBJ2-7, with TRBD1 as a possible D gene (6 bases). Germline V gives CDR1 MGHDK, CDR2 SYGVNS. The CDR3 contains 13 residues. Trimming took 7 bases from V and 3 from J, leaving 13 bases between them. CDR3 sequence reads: CASMGNRDYEQYF. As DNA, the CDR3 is TGTGCCAGCATGGGTAACAGGGACTACGAGCAGTACTTC.

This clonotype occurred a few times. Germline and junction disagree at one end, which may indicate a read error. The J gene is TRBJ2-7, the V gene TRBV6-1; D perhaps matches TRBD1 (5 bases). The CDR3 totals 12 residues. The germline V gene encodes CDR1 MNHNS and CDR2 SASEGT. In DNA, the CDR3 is TGTGCCAGCAGTACCCTTGGCAGGGCCATAATTTTC. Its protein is CASSTLGRAIIF.

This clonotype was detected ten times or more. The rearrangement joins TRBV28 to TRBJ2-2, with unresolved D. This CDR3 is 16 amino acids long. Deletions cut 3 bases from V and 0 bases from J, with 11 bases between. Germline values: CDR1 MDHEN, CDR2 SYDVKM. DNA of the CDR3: TGTGCCAGCAGTTTTGGCGGAGCCGCGAACACCGGGGAGCTGTTTTTT. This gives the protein CASSFGGAANTGELFF.

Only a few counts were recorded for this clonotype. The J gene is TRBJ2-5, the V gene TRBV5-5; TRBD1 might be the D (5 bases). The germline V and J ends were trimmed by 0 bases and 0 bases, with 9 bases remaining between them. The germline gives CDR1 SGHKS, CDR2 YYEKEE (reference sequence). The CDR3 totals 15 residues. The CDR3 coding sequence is TGTGCCAGCAGCTTGGCCCCCAGGGACCAAGAGACCCAGTACTTC. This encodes CASSLAPRDQETQYF.

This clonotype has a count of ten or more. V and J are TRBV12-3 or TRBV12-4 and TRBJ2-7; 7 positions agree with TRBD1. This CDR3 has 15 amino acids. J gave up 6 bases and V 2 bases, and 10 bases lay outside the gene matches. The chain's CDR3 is CASSLKRTGTAEQYF. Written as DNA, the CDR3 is TGTGCCAGCAGTTTAAAGCGCACAGGGACAGCCGAGCAGTACTTC.

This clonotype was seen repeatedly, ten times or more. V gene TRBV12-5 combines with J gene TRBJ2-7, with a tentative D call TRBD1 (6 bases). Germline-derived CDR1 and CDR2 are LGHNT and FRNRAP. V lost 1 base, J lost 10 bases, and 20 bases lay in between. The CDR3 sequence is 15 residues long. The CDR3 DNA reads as TGTGCTAGTGGTTTGGCCCGGGACACCGGTCTGGGACAGTACTTC. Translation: CASGLARDTGLGQYF.

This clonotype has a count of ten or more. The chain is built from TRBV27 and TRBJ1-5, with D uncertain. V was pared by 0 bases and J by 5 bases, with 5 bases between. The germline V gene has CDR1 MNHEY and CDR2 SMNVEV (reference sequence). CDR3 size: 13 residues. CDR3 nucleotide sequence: TGTGCCAGCAGTTTATCGCTTGATCAGCCCCAGCATTTT. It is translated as CASSLSLDQPQHF.

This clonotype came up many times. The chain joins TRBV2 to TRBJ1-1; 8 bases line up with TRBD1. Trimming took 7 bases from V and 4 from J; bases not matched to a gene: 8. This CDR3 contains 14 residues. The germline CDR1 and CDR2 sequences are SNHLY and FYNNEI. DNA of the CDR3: TGTGCCAGCATGAGGGCAGGGGGCCCCACTGAAGCTTTCTTT. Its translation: CASMRAGGPTEAFF.

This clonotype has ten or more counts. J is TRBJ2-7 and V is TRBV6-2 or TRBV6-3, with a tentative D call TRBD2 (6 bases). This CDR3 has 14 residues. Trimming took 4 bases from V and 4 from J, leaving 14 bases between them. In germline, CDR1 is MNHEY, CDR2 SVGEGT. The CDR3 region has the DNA TGTGCCAGCAGTTCCTTCGGGACTGAGTACGAGCAGTACTTC. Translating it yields CASSSFGTEYEQYF.

CDR3 sequence reads: CASSQDGTAGSNTGELFF. CDR3 DNA sequence: TGCGCCAGCAGCCAAGATGGTACGGCGGGCTCCAACACCGGGGAGCTGTTTTTT. The chain combines TRBV4-3 with TRBJ2-2; D possibly corresponds to TRBD2 (5 bases). In germline, CDR1 is LGHNA, CDR2 YSLEER. The V gene lost 0 bases and the J gene lost 2 bases, with 16 bases spanning the gap. The CDR3 runs 18 residues.

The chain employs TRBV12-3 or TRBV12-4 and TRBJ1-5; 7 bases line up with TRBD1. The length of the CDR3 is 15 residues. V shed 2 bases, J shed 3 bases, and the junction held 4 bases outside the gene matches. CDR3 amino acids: CASSLPGTVNQPQHF. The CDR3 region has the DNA TGTGCCAGCAGTTTACCTGGGACAGTCAATCAGCCCCAGCATTTT.

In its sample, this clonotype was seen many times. CDR3 residues: CASSHVREQYF. In nucleotides, the CDR3 is TGTGCCAGCAGCCACGTTCGGGAGCAGTACTTC. The chain combines TRBV6-1 with TRBJ2-7; D gene ambiguous. Germline CDR1 is MNHNS and CDR2 is SASEGT. The CDR3 totals 11 residues. The ends were cut back, 6 bases at V and 7 bases at J, with 10 bases in the middle.

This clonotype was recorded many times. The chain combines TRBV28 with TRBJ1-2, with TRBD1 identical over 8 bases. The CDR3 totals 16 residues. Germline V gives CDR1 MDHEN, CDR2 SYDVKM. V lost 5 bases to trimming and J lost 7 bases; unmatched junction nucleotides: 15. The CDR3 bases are TGTGCCAGCAGTGCCGCGGACAGGGCTACGACTCGTGGCTACACCTTC. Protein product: CASSAADRATTRGYTF.

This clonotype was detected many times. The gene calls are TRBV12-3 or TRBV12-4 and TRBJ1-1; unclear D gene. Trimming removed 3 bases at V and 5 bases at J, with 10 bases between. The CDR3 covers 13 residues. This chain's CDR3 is CASSFIWRTEAFF. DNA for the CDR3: TGTGCCAGCAGTTTTATTTGGAGAACTGAAGCTTTCTTT.

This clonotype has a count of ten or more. In DNA form, the CDR3 reads TGTGCCAGCAGCTTTACAGGGGGCGGCGAGCAGTACTTC. The encoded protein is CASSFTGGGEQYF. V gene TRBV7-2 combines with J gene TRBJ2-7; 9 nucleotides align to TRBD1. The ends lost 3 bases at V and 6 bases at J; junction bases unmatched: 3. This CDR3 is 13 amino acids long. Germline V gene data show CDR1 as SGHTA and CDR2 as FQGNSA.

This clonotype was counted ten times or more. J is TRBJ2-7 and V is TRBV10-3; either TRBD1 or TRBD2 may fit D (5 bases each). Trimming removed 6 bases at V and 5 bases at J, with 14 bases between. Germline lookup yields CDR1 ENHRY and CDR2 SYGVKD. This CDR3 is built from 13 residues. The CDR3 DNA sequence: TGTGCCATCAGCGAGGGGTTGAGAGACGAGCAGTACTTC. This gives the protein CAISEGLRDEQYF.

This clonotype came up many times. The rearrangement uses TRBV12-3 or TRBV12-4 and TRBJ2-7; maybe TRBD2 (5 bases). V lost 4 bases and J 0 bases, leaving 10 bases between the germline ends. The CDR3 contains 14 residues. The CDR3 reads CASSSGSISYEQYF. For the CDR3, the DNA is TGTGCCAGCAGTTCGGGGTCTATCTCCTACGAGCAGTACTTC.

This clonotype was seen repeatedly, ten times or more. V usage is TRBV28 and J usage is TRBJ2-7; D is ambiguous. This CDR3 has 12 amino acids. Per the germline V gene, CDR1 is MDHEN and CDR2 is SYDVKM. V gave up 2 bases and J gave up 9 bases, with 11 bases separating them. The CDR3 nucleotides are TGTGCCAGCAGTTTAAGAGTGTCGGGGCAGTACTTC. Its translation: CASSLRVSGQYF.

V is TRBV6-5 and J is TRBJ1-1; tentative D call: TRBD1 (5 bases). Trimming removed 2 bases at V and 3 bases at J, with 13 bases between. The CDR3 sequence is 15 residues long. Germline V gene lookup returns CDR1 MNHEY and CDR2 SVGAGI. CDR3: CASSYEGRGDTEAFF. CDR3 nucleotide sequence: TGTGCCAGCAGTTACGAGGGGAGAGGGGACACTGAAGCTTTCTTT.

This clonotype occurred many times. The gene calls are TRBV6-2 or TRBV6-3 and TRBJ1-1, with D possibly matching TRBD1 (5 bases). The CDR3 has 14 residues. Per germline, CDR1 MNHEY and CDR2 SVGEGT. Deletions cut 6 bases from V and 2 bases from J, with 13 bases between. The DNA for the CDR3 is TGTGCCAGCAGATACGGACACTTCAACACTGAAGCTTTCTTT. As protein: CASRYGHFNTEAFF.

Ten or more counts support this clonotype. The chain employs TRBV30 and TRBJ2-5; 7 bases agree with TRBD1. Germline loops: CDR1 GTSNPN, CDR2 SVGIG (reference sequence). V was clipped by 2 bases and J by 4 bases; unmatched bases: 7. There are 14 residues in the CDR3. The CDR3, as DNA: TGTGCCTGGAGTTCACAGACAGGGAGAGAGACCCAGTACTTC. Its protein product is CAWSSQTGRETQYF.

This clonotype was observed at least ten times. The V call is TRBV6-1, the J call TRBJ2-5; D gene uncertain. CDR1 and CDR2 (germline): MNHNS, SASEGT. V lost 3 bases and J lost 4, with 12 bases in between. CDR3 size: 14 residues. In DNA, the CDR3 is TGTGCCAGCAGTGAGACGGTAAAGGGAGAGACCCAGTACTTC. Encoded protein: CASSETVKGETQYF.

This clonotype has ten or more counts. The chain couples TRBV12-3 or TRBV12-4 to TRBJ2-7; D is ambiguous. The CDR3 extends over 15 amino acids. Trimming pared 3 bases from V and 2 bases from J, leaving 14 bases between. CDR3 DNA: TGTGCCAGCAGTTTGGTCGTTGGCGGTCCCTACGAGCAGTACTTC. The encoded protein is CASSLVVGGPYEQYF.

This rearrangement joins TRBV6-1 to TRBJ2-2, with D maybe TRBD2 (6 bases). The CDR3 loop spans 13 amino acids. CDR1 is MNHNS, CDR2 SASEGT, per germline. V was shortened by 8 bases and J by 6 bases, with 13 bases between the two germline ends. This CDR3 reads CASLAVWAGELFF. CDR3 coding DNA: TGTGCCAGCTTAGCGGTCTGGGCCGGGGAGCTGTTTTTT.

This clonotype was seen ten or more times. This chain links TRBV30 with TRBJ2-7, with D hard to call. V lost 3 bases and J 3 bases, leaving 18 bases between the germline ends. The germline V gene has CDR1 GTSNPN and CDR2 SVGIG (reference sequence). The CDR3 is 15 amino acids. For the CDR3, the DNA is TGTGCCTGGAGGGACGGGCGTTCAGAGGTCTACGAGCAGTACTTC. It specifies CAWRDGRSEVYEQYF.